The sequence of this TCR beta chain was determined in a study of T-cell reconstitution after alpha-beta-depleted transplantation in children. For TCRbeta, the library was prepared with unique molecular identifiers. TCRdb re-analysed the PCR reads in MiXCR, keeping a single row per CDR3 protein. Here the sample spans 100,000 to 150,000 distinct CDR3 sequences, 23% being singletons. This clonotype has just a few counts. The CDR3 consists of 15 residues. Germline V CDR1 and CDR2: SGHTA, FQGNSA. The V gene end was trimmed by 6 bases and the J gene end by 1 base; junction bases not matched to a gene: 5. This TCR was recovered from a male patient between 2 and 10 years old who had a stem cell transplant for chronic granulomatous disease, so the T cells may come from the graft donor. Sequenced material: PBMCs, mostly from graft donor cells, taken 180 days after TCRalphabeta/CD19-depleted stem cell transplant. The gene calls are TRBV7-2 and TRBJ1-1, with TRBD1 matching 10 bases. The CDR3 coding sequence is TGTGCCAGCAGTCCCAGGACAGGGGGGAACACTGAAGCTTTCTTT. This sequence encodes CASSPRTGGNTEAFF.